The entry below gives a single T cell receptor beta chain sequence along with its context. Its target is unknown. The protocol was immunoSEQ multiplex PCR, while the TCRdb copy is restricted to in-frame clones and leaves out a portion. The data hold roughly 65,000 clones, with about nine tenths observed a single time. These data are taken from a study of OX40 agonist ivuxolimab in advanced cancers. Whole-study context: Among those treated, three patients had partial responses, one with hepatocellular carcinoma and two with cutaneous melanoma.

Study results and limitations: Among patients with partial responses at 0.1-3.0 mg/kg, clonal expansion was among the lowest.

The sample consisted of CD4+ or CD8+ T cells sorted from blood, taken in a trial of the OX40 agonist ivuxolimab. This TCR derives from an adult with an advanced solid tumor such as melanoma, head and neck, liver or kidney cancer.

For the CDR3, the DNA is TGTGCCAGCAGCTCCCATTATGCCTCCTATGGCAATCAGCCCCAGCATTTT. Residues: CASSSHYASYGNQPQHF. The chain employs TRBV5-6 and TRBJ1-5; no clear D. Per germline, CDR1 SGHDT and CDR2 YYEEEE. The V end was cut by 3 bases, the J end by 2 bases, with 18 bases between. The CDR3 covers 17 residues.